Listed below are T cell receptor beta chains from one sample, sequenced in a study of blood T cell repertoires in COVID-19. TCRdb's copy holds only in-frame clones and misses some; the assay was immunoSEQ multiplex PCR. Altogether approximately 310,000 clones are present, approximately 81% being singletons, with the ten largest covering around 1.8%. Sequences were obtained from PBMCs or T cells enriched from blood (not recorded which). These receptors were taken from a woman younger than 45 who had been exposed to COVID-19. CDR3s leave out the opening cysteine and the closing phenylalanine or tryptophan. Some rows have no size entry. The others give once, few or many, or a class for an expanded clone.

abundance,v_gene,j_gene,CDR3aa
-,TRBV7-9,TRBJ1-5,ASSLAGTGSFQPQH
-,TRBV19,TRBJ2-1,ASRLAGDNEQF
-,TRBV19,TRBJ1-3,ASSSSSRGNGNTIY
-,TRBV7-8,TRBJ2-7,ASSLSHQVSEQY
once,TRBV28,TRBJ1-2,ASRPEGQGAEGYT
few,TRBV4-1,TRBJ2-1,ASSFQDYPHNEQF
-,TRBV10-3,TRBJ2-5,AIRTEQETQY
-,TRBV21-1,TRBJ2-1,ASSNRRNQTKF
-,TRBV2,TRBJ1-2,ASGQVYGYT
-,TRBV5-1,TRBJ2-3,ASSSLAGGGTDTQY
-,TRBV6-2/TRBV6-3,TRBJ2-1,ASSLPATGVHYNEQF
-,TRBV6-2/TRBV6-3,TRBJ2-3,ASSYSPGEADTQY
-,TRBV5-8,TRBJ1-5,ASEWENQPQH
-,TRBV3-1/TRBV3-2,TRBJ1-5,ASSPWGQSNQPQH
-,TRBV6-5,TRBJ2-5,ASRPRLAGQETQY
-,TRBV5-1,TRBJ2-1,ASSQGGRAYNEQF
once,TRBV28,TRBJ2-7,ASSTGAGVSEQY
few,TRBV5-1,TRBJ1-4,ASSLGQGNEKLF
-,TRBV6-5,TRBJ2-1,ASGTGGNNEQF
-,TRBV13,TRBJ1-6,ASSRSQSAYNSPLH
-,TRBV24-1,TRBJ1-2,ATSEADRGYT
-,TRBV27,TRBJ2-5,ASSLGSGLRETQY
once,TRBV7-8,TRBJ2-5,ASSRSGGPGVSETQY
once,TRBV6-1,TRBJ2-7,ASSDASDNEQY
-,TRBV21-1,TRBJ2-7,ASSSRPGLAGVWPFEQY
once,TRBV24-1,TRBJ2-1,ATRGQGAINEQF
-,TRBV4-2,TRBJ2-3,ASSQTAGGTDTQY
-,TRBV7-9,TRBJ1-2,ASSSTAGALNGYT
-,TRBV29-1,TRBJ1-2,SERGQGFAIYT
-,TRBV7-9,TRBJ1-5,ASSFGQGSQPQH
-,TRBV6-2/TRBV6-3,TRBJ2-7,ASSYRQPYEQY
few,TRBV5-1,TRBJ1-1,ASSLGSQLNTEAF
-,TRBV6-5,TRBJ1-2,ASSYSTGGAGYT
-,TRBV28,TRBJ2-5,ASSQTGGRETQY
-,TRBV3-1/TRBV3-2,TRBJ1-1,ASSQGGSQGYAF
-,TRBV6-2/TRBV6-3,TRBJ2-5,ASSSVLGGETQY
-,TRBV4-1,TRBJ1-4,ASSQGWGVGEKLF
-,TRBV9,TRBJ2-1,ASSVVAGDNEQF
-,TRBV7-2,TRBJ1-5,ASSLYSSNQPQH
-,TRBV10-3,TRBJ2-7,AISEGLYEQY
-,TRBV18,TRBJ2-7,ASSPTSGTTYEQY
-,TRBV24-1,TRBJ2-3,ATSDRGTATGDTQY
-,TRBV10-3,TRBJ2-2,AISEGTRNTGELF
-,TRBV14,TRBJ1-1,ASSPLGEGAF
-,TRBV28,TRBJ1-2,ASSTDRGMSYT
-,TRBV6-1,TRBJ1-5,ASSEADRYSQH
-,TRBV19,TRBJ1-1,ASSFGQAAEAF
-,TRBV2,TRBJ1-1,ASTRSRVEAF
-,TRBV7-9,TRBJ1-1,ASSLDIQGPEAF
-,TRBV4-1,TRBJ2-1,ASTRDRTNNEQF
-,TRBV28,TRBJ1-2,ATNMKYGYT
-,TRBV3-1/TRBV3-2,TRBJ2-7,ASSQGTSSYEQY
-,TRBV18,TRBJ2-1,ASSPPYDNEQF